One sample yielded the 7 T cell receptor beta chains listed below, sequenced in a study of blood T cell repertoires in COVID-19. The protocol was immunoSEQ multiplex PCR, while the TCRdb copy is restricted to in-frame clones and leaves out a portion. The table lists 50,000 to 65,000 clones, around 74% of them singletons. Sequencing was done on a sample of peripheral blood. Receptor source: a woman aged 80 or over with acute or convalescent COVID-19.

The chain uses TRBV15 and TRBJ2-1; 7 bases align to TRBD2. The CDR3 length is 15 residues. Per the germline V gene, CDR1 is LNHNV and CDR2 is YYDKDF (reference sequence). The V gene end was trimmed by 1 base and the J gene end by 0 bases; junction bases not matched to a gene: 0. The CDR3 is CATSRGGSSYNEQFF. The CDR3 nucleotides are TGTGCCACCAGCAGAGGCGGGAGCTCCTACAATGAGCAGTTCTTC.

This clone was picked up a small number of times. The genes are TRBV2 and TRBJ1-1; D ambiguous. This CDR3 has 13 amino acids. The V gene's germline CDR1 is SNHLY and CDR2 FYNNEI. The V gene lost 2 bases and the J gene lost 0 bases, with 4 bases spanning the gap. CDR3 coding DNA: TGTGCCAGCAGTGAATCGGTGAACACTGAAGCTTTCTTT. It codes for CASSESVNTEAFF.

The chain carries TRBV4-1 and TRBJ2-7; D is ambiguous. Germline CDR1 MGHRA, CDR2 YSYEKL. V shed 2 bases and J shed 1 base, with 15 bases lying between them. The CDR3 is 16 residues long. The CDR3 loop reads CASSQQPSDGSYEQYF. The CDR3 region has the DNA TGCGCCAGCAGCCAACAACCAAGCGACGGGTCCTACGAGCAGTACTTC.

The chain carries TRBV28 and TRBJ2-3, with TRBD1 identical over 8 bases. The V gene's germline CDR1 is MDHEN and CDR2 SYDVKM. V gave up 5 bases and J gave up 6 bases; unmatched junction bases: 7. The CDR3 totals 14 residues. CDR3 loop: CASSAGTGYDTQYF. For the CDR3, the DNA is TGTGCCAGCAGTGCCGGGACAGGATACGATACGCAGTATTTT. The whole variable domain, filled in from reference TRBV28 and TRBJ2-3, reads DVKVTQSSRYLVKRTGEKVFLECVQDMDHENMFWYRQDPGLGLRLIYFSYDVKMKEKGDIPEGYSVSREKKERFSLILESASTNQTSMYLCASSAGTGYDTQYFGPGTRLTVL.

V gene TRBV12-3 or TRBV12-4 combines with J gene TRBJ1-2; D is uncertain. This CDR3 spans 13 amino acids. V lost 0 bases, J lost 5 bases, and 7 bases lay in between. Written as DNA, the CDR3 is TGTGCCAGCAGTTTAGCGCGGAGATATGGCTACACCTTC. It codes for CASSLARRYGYTF.

The V and J genes are TRBV2 and TRBJ2-1, with a tentative D call TRBD1 (6 bases). V was pared by 7 bases and J by 6 bases, with 16 bases between. The CDR3 is 14 amino acids. Germline CDR1 and CDR2: SNHLY and FYNNEI. The CDR3, as DNA: TGTGCCAGCATTCCTATCCAACAGGGCAATGAGCAGTTCTTC. Translating it yields CASIPIQQGNEQFF. Together with reference TRBV2 and TRBJ2-1, the CDR3 gives the full variable domain: EPEVTQTPSHQVTQMGQEVILRCVPISNHLYFYWYRQILGQKVEFLVSFYNNEISEKSEIFDDQFSVERPDGSNFTLKIRSTKLEDSAMYFCASIPIQQGNEQFFGPGTRLTVL.

The genes are TRBV5-1 and TRBJ1-6; 7 bases agree with TRBD1. Germline trimming cut 2 bases from V and 3 bases from J; bases unmatched to any gene: 5. The germline V gene has CDR1 SGHRS and CDR2 YFSETQ. The CDR3 spans 16 residues. In DNA form, the CDR3 reads TGCGCCAGCAGCTTAGGGACAGCTTTCTATAATTCACCCCTCCACTTT. It encodes CASSLGTAFYNSPLHF.